Listed below are T cell receptor beta chains from one sample, sequenced in a study of T cell responses to AZD1222 COVID-19 vaccine. Produced via immunoSEQ multiplex PCR; TCRdb's table is partial and in-frame only. The sample lists some 140,000 clones, about 90% occurring once. The sample in question was peripheral blood, obtained on day 0 of AZD1222 vaccination. The receptors come from an adult in good health. CDR3s include the opening cysteine and the closing phenylalanine or tryptophan. A D gene is named only where the DNA matches it firmly. Clone size is given for some rows only: seen once, a few or many times, or a class if the clone is expanded.

d_call j_call clone_size v_call cdr3_aa cdr3_nt
TRBD2 TRBJ2-6 NA TRBV10-3 CAISEPAGDGANVLTF TGTGCCATCAGTGAACCAGCGGGAGATGGGGCCAACGTCCTGACTTTC
TRBD2 TRBJ2-4 NA TRBV28 CASTSGLAKNIQYF TGTGCCAGCACTAGCGGGTTAGCCAAAAACATTCAGTACTTC
TRBD2 TRBJ2-1 NA TRBV5-1 CASSLGGTSRYNEQFF TGCGCCAGCAGCCTGGGGGGGACTAGCAGATACAATGAGCAGTTCTTC
TRBD2 TRBJ2-5 NA TRBV5-1 CASSAGLAGTPQETQYF TGCGCCAGCAGCGCAGGACTAGCGGGGACTCCCCAAGAGACCCAGTACTTC
NA TRBJ2-3 NA TRBV24-1 CATSDFPGEGNTDTQYF TGTGCCACCAGTGATTTTCCAGGGGAGGGGAACACAGATACGCAGTATTTT
TRBD1 TRBJ2-3 NA TRBV7-3 CASSLAGGTSTDTQYF TGTGCCAGCAGCCTAGCAGGGGGTACTAGCACAGATACGCAGTATTTT
TRBD2 TRBJ2-4 NA TRBV27 CASSLFREGGNRNIQYF TGTGCCAGCAGTTTATTCCGGGAGGGAGGAAACCGAAACATTCAGTACTTC
NA TRBJ2-7 NA TRBV5-1 CASSVNTGTAAYEQYF TGCGCCAGCAGCGTAAACACCGGGACGGCCGCCTACGAGCAGTACTTC
NA TRBJ2-4 NA TRBV5-8 CASSLTGSSDKNIQYF TGTGCCAGCAGCTTGACCGGGAGTTCAGACAAAAACATTCAGTACTTC
NA TRBJ1-2 NA TRBV6-5 CASSFLEGGNGYTF TGTGCCAGCAGTTTCCTGGAGGGAGGGAATGGCTACACCTTC
NA TRBJ1-2 once TRBV5-1 CASSPEANYGYTF TGCGCCAGCAGCCCGGAAGCTAACTATGGCTACACCTTC
TRBD1 TRBJ1-1 NA TRBV11-2 CASSYRTGGNTEAFF TGTGCCAGCAGTTATAGGACAGGGGGGAACACTGAAGCTTTCTTT
NA TRBJ1-1 NA TRBV7-9 CASSYSEFGTEAFF TGTGCCAGCAGCTATTCGGAATTTGGGACTGAAGCTTTCTTT
NA TRBJ1-3 NA TRBV15 CATSRVLGSGNTIYF TGTGCCACCAGCAGAGTTCTGGGCTCTGGAAACACCATATATTTT
NA TRBJ2-3 few TRBV10-3 CAIKGQVADTQYF TGTGCCATCAAGGGGCAGGTAGCAGATACGCAGTATTTT
TRBD1 TRBJ1-1 once TRBV19 CASSIADRGLAFF TGTGCCAGTAGTATAGCAGACAGGGGGCTGGCTTTCTTT
NA TRBJ2-7 NA TRBV6-5 CASSLSGSATYEQYF TGTGCCAGCAGCCTGTCGGGCAGCGCGACCTACGAGCAGTACTTC
NA TRBJ1-5 NA TRBV7-2 CASSLSRANQPQHF TGTGCCAGCAGCTTGTCCAGGGCAAATCAGCCCCAGCATTTT
NA TRBJ2-1 NA TRBV6-1 CASSESGGGEQFF TGTGCCAGCAGTGAGTCCGGGGGTGGTGAGCAGTTCTTC
NA TRBJ1-2 NA TRBV5-5 CASSLTGSGSEGYTF TGTGCCAGCAGCTTGACAGGGTCGGGTTCGGAGGGCTACACCTTC
NA TRBJ1-6 NA TRBV27 CASRPGPSYNSPLHF TGTGCCAGCAGACCAGGGCCCTCCTATAATTCACCCCTCCACTTT
NA TRBJ2-3 NA TRBV6-4 CASSPGSSTDTQYF TGTGCCAGCAGCCCCGGGAGTAGCACAGATACGCAGTATTTT
NA TRBJ2-1 NA TRBV7-9 CASSLSGPGDEQFF TGTGCCAGCAGCTTAAGCGGACCTGGAGATGAGCAGTTCTTC
NA TRBJ2-1 NA TRBV11-3 CASSSPNNEQSSYNEQFF TGTGCCAGCAGCTCCCCTAATAATGAACAGAGCTCCTACAATGAGCAGTTCTTC
NA TRBJ1-2 NA TRBV7-2 CASSLGPGSGYGYTF TGTGCCAGCAGCTTAGGTCCAGGCTCGGGGTATGGCTACACCTTC
NA TRBJ1-2 NA TRBV5-1 CASSPDPDRANYGYTF TGCGCCAGCAGCCCAGATCCGGACAGAGCTAACTATGGCTACACCTTC
TRBD1 TRBJ1-1 NA TRBV28 CASTDRVGTEAFF TGTGCCAGCACGGACAGGGTGGGCACTGAAGCTTTCTTT
TRBD1 TRBJ1-5 NA TRBV9 CASSLDRGLQPQHF TGTGCCAGCAGCCTGGACAGGGGTTTACAGCCCCAGCATTTT
TRBD1 TRBJ2-3 NA TRBV6-5 CASSKSGTGPDTQYF TGTGCCAGCAGTAAGTCCGGGACAGGGCCAGATACGCAGTATTTT
NA TRBJ1-1 once TRBV11-2 CASSSQLNTEAFF TGTGCCAGCAGCTCCCAGCTTAACACTGAAGCTTTCTTT
NA TRBJ1-5 once TRBV5-8 CASSRRASQPQHF TGTGCCAGCAGCCGAAGGGCGTCCCAGCCCCAGCATTTT
NA TRBJ2-1 NA TRBV5-1 CASSPSAGRSAINEQFF TGCGCCAGCAGCCCCTCAGCCGGGCGGTCGGCAATCAATGAGCAGTTCTTC
TRBD1 TRBJ1-1 NA TRBV7-7 CASSPQGGTEAFF TGTGCCAGCAGCCCCCAGGGGGGCACTGAAGCTTTCTTT
TRBD1 TRBJ1-1 NA TRBV5-4 CASSHGDRGGGTEAFF TGTGCCAGCAGCCATGGGGACAGGGGAGGTGGCACTGAAGCTTTCTTT
NA TRBJ2-1 once TRBV28 CASSSNLKGYNEQFF TGTGCCAGCAGCTCCAACCTAAAGGGGTACAATGAGCAGTTCTTC